This T cell receptor (beta chain) derives from a study of cytomegalovirus exposure and HLA in healthy donors. The study, taken as a whole, reports: Rarity held for most TCR sequences, but there were some public TCRs that occurred in many donors.

A remark on this clone: What it binds is not known.

PCR employed 60 Vbeta and 13 Jbeta primers. Generated by immunoSEQ multiplex PCR, the TCRdb table keeps only in-frame clones and is missing some. The profile shows some 77,000 clones, 79% of them singletons. This CDR3 has 10 amino acids. Deletions cut 8 bases from V and 9 bases from J, with 11 bases between. The germline gives CDR1 SGHTS, CDR2 YDEGEE. This TCR was recovered from a woman aged 40 to 50 in good health and CMV-seropositive. Sequences were obtained from PBMCs. The genes are TRBV5-8 and TRBJ2-5; D gene unclear. This CDR3 reads CASTVVAQYF. The DNA for the CDR3 is TGTGCCAGTACAGTTGTTGCCCAGTACTTC.